The subject of this entry is one TCR beta chain. Sequencing used immunoSEQ multiplex PCR; TCRdb keeps in-frame clones, though not all of them. The table has about 150,000 clones, 88% seen once; the top ten hold 2.5% to 4%. CDR1 is SGHAT and CDR2 is FQNNGV in the germline V gene. The V end lost 5 bases, the J end lost 1 base, and 8 bases lay between the germline ends. The CDR3 totals 13 residues. This record comes from a study of T cell responses to AZD1222 COVID-19 vaccine. Sequencing was performed on peripheral blood, taken on day 0 of AZD1222 vaccination. The rearrangement joins TRBV11-2 to TRBJ1-1; possibly TRBD1 for D (6 bases). This clonotype was obtained from an adult in good health. CDR3 sequence (DNA): TGTGCCAGCAGCACAGGGCCGAACACTGAAGCTTTCTTT. It specifies CASSTGPNTEAFF.